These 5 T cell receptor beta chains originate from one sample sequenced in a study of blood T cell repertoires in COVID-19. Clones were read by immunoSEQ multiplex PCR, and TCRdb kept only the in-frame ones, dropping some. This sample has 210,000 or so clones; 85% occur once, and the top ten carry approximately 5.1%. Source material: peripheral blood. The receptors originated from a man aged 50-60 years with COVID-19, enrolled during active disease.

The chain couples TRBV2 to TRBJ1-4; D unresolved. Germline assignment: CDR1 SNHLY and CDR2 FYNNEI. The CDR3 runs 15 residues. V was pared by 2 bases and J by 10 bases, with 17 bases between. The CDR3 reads CASSEPRGVTGKLFF. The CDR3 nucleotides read TGTGCCAGCAGTGAACCCCGCGGGGTCACGGGAAAACTGTTTTTT.

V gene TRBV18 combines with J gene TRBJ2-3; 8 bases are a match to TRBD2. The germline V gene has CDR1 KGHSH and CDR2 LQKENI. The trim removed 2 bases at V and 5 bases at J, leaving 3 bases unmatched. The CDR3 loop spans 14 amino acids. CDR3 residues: CASSPSTSGDTQYF. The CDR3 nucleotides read TGTGCCAGCTCACCATCCACTAGCGGAGATACGCAGTATTTT.

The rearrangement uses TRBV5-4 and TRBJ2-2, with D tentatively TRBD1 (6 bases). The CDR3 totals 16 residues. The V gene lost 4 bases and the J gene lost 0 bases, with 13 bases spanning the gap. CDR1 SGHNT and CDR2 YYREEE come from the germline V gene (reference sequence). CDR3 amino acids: CASSPGQSANTGELFF. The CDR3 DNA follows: TGTGCCAGCAGCCCCGGACAGAGCGCGAACACCGGGGAGCTGTTTTTT.

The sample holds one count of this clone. In DNA, the CDR3 is TGTGCCAGCAGGTCCAGGGATAGAACAGATACGCAGTATTTT. This translates into CASRSRDRTDTQYF. The rearrangement joins TRBV6-5 to TRBJ2-3, with D perhaps matching TRBD1 (5 bases). V shed 6 bases and J shed 3 bases, with 13 bases lying between them. Germline CDR1 is MNHEY and CDR2 is SVGAGI. The CDR3 consists of 14 residues.

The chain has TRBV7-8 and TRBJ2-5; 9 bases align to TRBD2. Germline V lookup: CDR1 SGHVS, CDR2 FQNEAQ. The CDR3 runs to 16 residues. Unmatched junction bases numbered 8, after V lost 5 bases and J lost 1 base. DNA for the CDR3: TGTGCCAGCAGCGTGGGGGCTAGCGGGGCCCAAGAGACCCAGTACTTC. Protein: CASSVGASGAQETQYF.